The sample holds a few counts of the clone carrying this T cell receptor (beta chain). Its cognate antigen is unknown. The entry originates in a study of response to subunit inactivated influenza vaccine. Study-wide results and caveats: It was suggested by the authors that few new T cells are recruited by each seasonal influenza vaccination.

TCRdb re-called the RT-PCR reads with MiXCR, one entry per CDR3 protein. The sample includes roughly 290,000 distinct CDR3 sequences, 20% to 25% of them seen just once. This receptor was obtained from a man between 50 and 69 years old who received an inactivated influenza vaccine. The material was PBMCs from blood, obtained approximately 22 months after vaccination.

This CDR3 reads CASSFRPGAETQYF. The CDR3 DNA sequence: TGTGCCAGCAGTTTCAGACCGGGGGCAGAGACCCAGTACTTC. The rearrangement joins TRBV12-3 or TRBV12-4 to TRBJ2-5; TRBD1 or TRBD2 may be the D gene (6 bases each). The length of the CDR3 is 14 residues. Trimming stripped 3 bases from V and 4 bases from J, with 12 bases between.